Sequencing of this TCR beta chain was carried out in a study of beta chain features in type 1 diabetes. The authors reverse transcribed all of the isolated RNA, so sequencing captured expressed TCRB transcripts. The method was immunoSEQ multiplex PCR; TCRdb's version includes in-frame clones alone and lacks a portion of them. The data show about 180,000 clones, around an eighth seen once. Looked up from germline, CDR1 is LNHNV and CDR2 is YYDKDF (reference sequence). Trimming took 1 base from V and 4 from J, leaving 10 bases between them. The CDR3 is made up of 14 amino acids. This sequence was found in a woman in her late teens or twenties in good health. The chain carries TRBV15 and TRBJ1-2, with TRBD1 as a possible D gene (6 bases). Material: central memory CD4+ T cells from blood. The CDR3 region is CATSRGQAFYGYTF. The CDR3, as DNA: TGTGCCACCAGCAGAGGACAGGCCTTCTATGGCTACACCTTC.